This T cell receptor (beta chain) is drawn from a study of OX40 agonist ivuxolimab in advanced cancers. In this sample, this clone turned up a few times. From germline, CDR1 is LNHDA and CDR2 SQIVND (reference sequence). V lost 5 bases to trimming and J lost 4 bases; unmatched junction nucleotides: 6. This CDR3 is 15 amino acids long. Here immunoSEQ multiplex PCR was the method, and the copy in TCRdb shows in-frame clones only, minus some. The sample carries 70,000 or so clones, 65% to 85% recorded once. J is TRBJ2-2 and V is TRBV19, with 8 bases identical to TRBD2. The specimen was CD4+ or CD8+ T cells sorted from blood, collected in a trial of the OX40 agonist ivuxolimab. The TCR was taken from an adult with an advanced solid tumor such as melanoma, head and neck, liver or kidney cancer. The CDR3 region is CASSPGLGSTGELFF. The CDR3 nucleotides read TGTGCCAGTAGTCCGGGACTAGGTTCCACCGGGGAGCTGTTTTTT.